This TCR beta chain was sequenced for a study of long-term antiretroviral therapy in people with HIV. Germline V gene lookup returns CDR1 SGHDN and CDR2 FVKESK. Between the trimmed V and J ends, which lost 3 bases and 5 bases, there was a span of 16 bases. CDR3 length: 16 amino acids. The run of the v3.0 immunoSEQ assay was at survey level. Clones were sequenced by immunoSEQ multiplex PCR, and TCRdb holds only the in-frame ones, with some missing. The sample has some 21,000 clones; around 86% are singletons. The J gene is TRBJ1-4, the V gene TRBV14; D might be TRBD1 (6 bases). The receptor's source is a young man with HIV. The material sequenced was unsorted PBMCs, taken 0.2 years before starting antiretroviral therapy. The CDR3 loop reads CASSQGANTRNEKLFF. CDR3 in DNA: TGTGCCAGCAGCCAGGGGGCTAATACTAGGAATGAAAAACTGTTTTTT.